A selection of T cell receptor beta chains follows, all from one sample in a study of T cell responses to AZD1222 COVID-19 vaccine. Repertoires were generated with immunoSEQ multiplex PCR, while TCRdb's copy carries only in-frame clones and drops some. The data show about 140,000 clones, around 89% seen once. Sequencing was performed on peripheral blood, taken on day 0 of AZD1222 vaccination. All receptors come from an adult in good health. Both conserved end residues are part of each CDR3. The order of the fields is CDR3 DNA, CDR3 protein, D gene, J gene, V gene, clone size. D genes are given only for firm matches. Not every row has a clone size; where given, it reads once, few, many or a size class.

CDR3 DNA: TGTGCCAGCAGTTTACTGGGGGGCGCCGAGCAGTACTTC; CDR3 protein: CASSLLGGAEQYF; D gene: NA; J gene: TRBJ2-7; V gene: TRBV27; clone size: NA
CDR3 DNA: TGCGCCAGCAGCCCAACTCCTAAGGGACCACTGGGATCAGCCCAGCATTTT; CDR3 protein: CASSPTPKGPLGSAQHF; D gene: NA; J gene: TRBJ1-5; V gene: TRBV4-1; clone size: NA
CDR3 DNA: TGTGCCAGCAGCCCATCGCACGCTGAAGCTTTCTTT; CDR3 protein: CASSPSHAEAFF; D gene: NA; J gene: TRBJ1-1; V gene: TRBV7-4; clone size: NA
CDR3 DNA: TGTGCCACCAGCAGAGGGGCAGCACATAGCAATCAGCCCCAGCATTTT; CDR3 protein: CATSRGAAHSNQPQHF; D gene: NA; J gene: TRBJ1-5; V gene: TRBV15; clone size: NA
CDR3 DNA: TGCGCCAGCAGCCTTGACAATGAGCAGTTCTTC; CDR3 protein: CASSLDNEQFF; D gene: NA; J gene: TRBJ2-1; V gene: TRBV5-1; clone size: NA
CDR3 DNA: TGCGCCAGCAGCCAAGATCCGGGGGCGGGGGAGACCCAGTACTTC; CDR3 protein: CASSQDPGAGETQYF; D gene: NA; J gene: TRBJ2-5; V gene: TRBV4-3; clone size: NA
CDR3 DNA: TGTGCCAGCAGTATAGCGGGGGCCCGCACAGATACGCAGTATTTT; CDR3 protein: CASSIAGARTDTQYF; D gene: TRBD2; J gene: TRBJ2-3; V gene: TRBV6-5; clone size: NA
CDR3 DNA: TGTGCCAGCAGTTCCCCCTCCTATAATTCACCCCTCCACTTT; CDR3 protein: CASSSPSYNSPLHF; D gene: NA; J gene: TRBJ1-6; V gene: TRBV27; clone size: NA
CDR3 DNA: TGTGCCAGCAGCCGACCCAAAGCGAACACCGGGGAGCTGTTTTTT; CDR3 protein: CASSRPKANTGELFF; D gene: NA; J gene: TRBJ2-2; V gene: TRBV6-2/TRBV6-3; clone size: NA
CDR3 DNA: TGCGCCAGCAGCCCCGACACCGGGGAGCTGTTTTTT; CDR3 protein: CASSPDTGELFF; D gene: NA; J gene: TRBJ2-2; V gene: TRBV5-1; clone size: once
CDR3 DNA: TGTGCCAGCAGCTTAGCTCTAGCAGGATTTGGGGATACGCAGTATTTT; CDR3 protein: CASSLALAGFGDTQYF; D gene: NA; J gene: TRBJ2-3; V gene: TRBV7-9; clone size: NA
CDR3 DNA: TGTGCCAGCAGCGCGGGACACCTTCTGGGCTCCTACGAGCAGTACTTC; CDR3 protein: CASSAGHLLGSYEQYF; D gene: NA; J gene: TRBJ2-7; V gene: TRBV5-5; clone size: NA
CDR3 DNA: TGTGCCAGCAGCGTCGGGACAGGGATGAACACTGAAGCTTTCTTT; CDR3 protein: CASSVGTGMNTEAFF; D gene: TRBD1; J gene: TRBJ1-1; V gene: TRBV9; clone size: NA